A single sample gave rise to the 10 T cell receptor beta chains below, sequenced in a study of human T cells and chemical hapten exposure. TCRdb re-called the RACE reads with MiXCR, one entry per CDR3 protein. In the table there are roughly 100,000 distinct CDR3 sequences, less than 40% of which are singletons. The time point: patch test 3, about 24 weeks after DPC sensitization. Indicated treatment: therapeutic diphenylcyclopropenone sensitization with weekly scalp DPC. Sequencing was performed on whole blood, taken in connection with sensitization to the hapten diphenylcyclopropenone (DPC). These receptor sequences come from a man between 35 and 55 years old with alopecia areata. Some clones in this sample may be carry-over from other donors' samples.

The V call is TRBV6-2 or TRBV6-3, the J call TRBJ2-3; D not certain. This CDR3 is built from 12 residues. V lost 3 bases and J 4 bases, leaving 5 bases between the germline ends. CDR1 and CDR2 (germline): MNHEY, SVGEGT. The CDR3 loop is CASSYHPDTQYF. CDR3 bases: TGTGCCAGCAGTTATCACCCAGATACGCAGTATTTT.

As DNA, the CDR3 is TGTGCCAGCAGCTTTTACGGGACAGTTAACGTCCTGACTTTC. It yields the protein CASSFYGTVNVLTF. The chain carries TRBV7-9 and TRBJ2-6; 7 nucleotides agree with TRBD1. Per germline, CDR1 SEHNR and CDR2 FQNEAQ (reference sequence). The CDR3 covers 14 residues. The J segment lost 10 bases and the V segment lost 3 bases, leaving 6 bases of the junction unmatched. Full variable domain (remainder filled in from reference TRBV7-9 and TRBJ2-6): DTGVSQNPRHKITKRGQNVTFRCDPISEHNRLYWYRQTLGQGPEFLTYFQNEAQLEKSRLLSDRFSAERPKGSFSTLEIQRTEQGDSAMYLCASSFYGTVNVLTFGAGSRLTVL.

The chain couples TRBV6-1 to TRBJ2-5; tentative D call: TRBD1 (5 bases). CDR3 length equals 15 residues. From germline, CDR1 is MNHNS and CDR2 SASEGT. With 9 bases removed from V and 0 bases from J, the gap between germline ends came to 17 bases. The CDR3 sequence is CASRPRTTDQETQYF. Here the CDR3 DNA reads TGTGCCAGTCGACCCAGGACAACCGACCAAGAGACCCAGTACTTC.

The genes are TRBV25-1 and TRBJ2-7; 7 positions match TRBD2. Per germline, CDR1 MGHDK and CDR2 SYGVNS. V lost 3 bases and J lost 3; bases outside the gene matches: 8. This CDR3 contains 15 residues. Here the CDR3 DNA reads TGTGCCAGCAGTGATTGGGGCGGGAGTAGCTACGAGCAGTACGTC. Protein sequence: CASSDWGGSSYEQYV.

The chain joins TRBV24-1 to TRBJ2-1; 11 bases are shared with TRBD1. The CDR3 has 15 residues. V was clipped by 4 bases and J by 8 bases; unmatched bases: 6. Looked up from germline, CDR1 is KGHDR and CDR2 is SFDVKD. Written as DNA, the CDR3 is TGTGCCACCAGTGACCAGGACAGGGGGCGGGATGAGCAGTTCTTC. Translation gives CATSDQDRGRDEQFF.

This clonotype has more than one count but fewer than ten. The V and J genes are TRBV10-3 and TRBJ2-7, with a weak D call TRBD2 (6 bases). The CDR3 extends over 12 amino acids. CDR1 ENHRY and CDR2 SYGVKD come from the germline V gene. The V end lost 6 bases, the J end lost 0 bases, and 6 bases lay between the germline ends. The CDR3 sequence: CAISGSSYEQYF. Written as DNA, the CDR3 is TGTGCCATCAGCGGGAGCTCCTACGAGCAGTACTTC.

The chain uses TRBV7-9 and TRBJ2-1; 7 nucleotides agree with TRBD2. After removal of 0 bases from V and 2 bases from J, the junction contained 7 bases not matched to a gene. Germline lookup yields CDR1 SEHNR and CDR2 FQNEAQ (reference sequence). The CDR3 has 17 amino acids. In nucleotides, the CDR3 is TGTGCCAGCAGCTTAGCAGGTTCTAGCGGCCCCTACAATGAGCAGTTCTTC. Protein: CASSLAGSSGPYNEQFF.

This rearrangement joins TRBV25-1 to TRBJ2-6, with D uncertain. The V and J ends lost 1 base and 1 base respectively, with 8 bases between them. Germline loops: CDR1 MGHDK, CDR2 SYGVNS. The CDR3 is 16 amino acids. CDR3 loop: CASSESSLSGANVLTF. CDR3 coding DNA: TGTGCCAGCAGTGAATCCAGCTTGTCTGGGGCCAACGTCCTGACTTTC.

This chain joins TRBV5-1 and TRBJ2-5; 11 nucleotides align to TRBD2. The CDR3 sequence is 17 residues long. V was pared by 3 bases and J by 4 bases, with 11 bases of the junction left unmatched. Per the germline V gene, CDR1 is SGHRS and CDR2 is YFSETQ. The CDR3, as DNA: TGCGCCAGCAGCTACCTACTAGCGGGAGTGGAGTCAGAGACCCAGTACTTC. Amino acids: CASSYLLAGVESETQYF.

This clonotype showed up many times. This chain connects TRBV24-1 to TRBJ2-1; 12 nucleotides agree with TRBD2. J was trimmed by 4 bases and V by 6 bases; bases with no gene match: 6. Per the germline V gene, CDR1 is KGHDR and CDR2 is SFDVKD. The CDR3 sequence is 16 residues long. The CDR3 coding sequence is TGTGCCACCAGTTTGACTAGCGGGAGTAAGTACAATGAGCAGTTCTTC. It yields the protein CATSLTSGSKYNEQFF.